The source of this T cell receptor beta chain is a study of T cell repertoires in cytomegalovirus infection. Study at large: The study used recently identified HLA-C-restricted and well-studied HLA-B-restricted CMV epitopes.

On this clonotype itself: Antigen specificity is unknown.

TCRdb re-analysed the reads in MiXCR, keeping a single row per CDR3 protein. The sample shows about 310,000 distinct CDR3 sequences, around 25% of them seen only once. The CDR3 length is 13 residues. Trimming stripped 6 bases from V and 7 bases from J, with 13 bases between. Per germline, CDR1 ENHRY and CDR2 SYGVKD. This specimen was cultured PBMCs, taken from culture after CMV antigen stimulation. This TCR came from a human donor in good health (CMV status not recorded). Some clones in this sample may be carry-over from other donors' samples. The chain employs TRBV10-3 and TRBJ2-1, with a weak D call TRBD1 (5 bases). The CDR3: CAISTTGDNEQFF. The CDR3 nucleotides are TGTGCCATCAGCACAACAGGAGATAATGAGCAGTTCTTC.